These 32 T cell receptor beta chains came from one sample sequenced in a study of T cell repertoires in cytomegalovirus infection. MiXCR, run by TCRdb on the reads, gives a single entry per CDR3 protein. The sample has approximately 100,000 distinct CDR3 sequences, under 55% seen once. These receptors' targets are unknown. This specimen consisted of CD8+ T cells from cultured PBMCs, obtained from culture after CMV antigen stimulation. These TCRs come from a human donor in good health (CMV status not recorded). Some clones in this sample may be carry-over from other donors' samples.

V is TRBV29-1 and J is TRBJ1-1, with TRBD1 matching 9 bases. The CDR3 spans 15 residues. Trimming at V came to 0 bases and at J to 0 bases, leaving 2 bases not matched to a gene. Germline assignment: CDR1 SQVTM and CDR2 ANQGSEA. Here the CDR3 reads CSVEETGGLNTEAFF. CDR3 coding DNA: TGCAGCGTTGAAGAGACAGGGGGGCTGAACACTGAAGCTTTCTTT.

The chain combines TRBV6-2 or TRBV6-3 with TRBJ2-1; D possibly corresponds to TRBD2 (6 bases). The CDR3 extends over 20 amino acids. Germline CDR1 MNHEY, CDR2 SVGEGT. Trimming pared 0 bases from V and 0 bases from J, leaving 21 bases between. CDR3 loop: CASSYSMRDSRAGSYNEQFF. CDR3 nucleotides: TGTGCCAGCAGTTACTCGATGAGGGACTCCCGGGCGGGCTCCTACAATGAGCAGTTCTTC.

At least ten counts were recorded for this clonotype. V gene TRBV6-6 combines with J gene TRBJ2-5; 10 bases match TRBD2. V shed 0 bases, J shed 4 bases, and the junction held 5 bases outside the gene matches. This CDR3 has 16 residues. Looked up from germline, CDR1 is MNHNY and CDR2 is SVGAGI (reference sequence). The CDR3 reads CASSYSGLAGVETQYF. DNA of the CDR3: TGTGCCAGCAGTTACTCGGGTCTAGCGGGGGTAGAGACCCAGTACTTC.

This clonotype was counted only a few times. The chain is built from TRBV7-9 and TRBJ2-3, with 9 bases matching TRBD2. The CDR3 runs to 18 residues. CDR1 is SEHNR and CDR2 is FQNEAQ in the germline V gene (reference sequence). With V trimmed by 5 bases and J by 1 base, 13 bases remained unmatched. This CDR3 is CASSGWGLAGMRTDTQYF. The DNA of the CDR3 is TGTGCCAGCAGCGGTTGGGGGCTAGCGGGGATGCGCACAGATACGCAGTATTTT. Drawing the rest from reference TRBV7-9 and TRBJ2-3, the complete variable domain is DTGVSQNPRHKITKRGQNVTFRCDPISEHNRLYWYRQTLGQGPEFLTYFQNEAQLEKSRLLSDRFSAERPKGSFSTLEIQRTEQGDSAMYLCASSGWGLAGMRTDTQYFGPGTRLTVL.

This clonotype was seen more than once but under ten times. V is TRBV11-2 and J is TRBJ2-5, with 7 nucleotides matching TRBD2. The CDR3 is 16 residues long. V lost 5 bases and J lost 4; bases outside the gene matches: 13. Germline-derived CDR1 and CDR2 are SGHAT and FQNNGV. CDR3 sequence: CASSPLGGTGGETQYF. Written as DNA, the CDR3 is TGTGCCAGCAGCCCCTTAGGCGGGACGGGAGGAGAGACCCAGTACTTC. The full variable domain, rest sourced from reference TRBV11-2 and TRBJ2-5, is EAGVAQSPRYKIIEKRQSVAFWCNPISGHATLYWYQQILGQGPKLLIQFQNNGVVDDSQLPKDRFSAERLKGVDSTLKIQPAKLEDSAVYLCASSPLGGTGGETQYFGPGTRLLVL.

This clonotype was counted a few times. V and J are TRBV7-9 and TRBJ1-1; D gene uncertain. Germline CDR1 is SEHNR and CDR2 is FQNEAQ (reference sequence). The V gene lost 1 base and the J gene lost 0 bases, with 9 bases spanning the gap. This CDR3 spans 15 amino acids. The CDR3 DNA reads as TGTGCCAGCAGCTTAGGCATTCAGATGAACACTGAAGCTTTCTTT. It yields the protein CASSLGIQMNTEAFF.

This clonotype was recorded a few times. The chain joins TRBV12-3 or TRBV12-4 to TRBJ2-3; 7 nucleotides agree with TRBD2. V lost 3 bases, J lost 0 bases, and 6 bases stayed unmatched. CDR3 length: 16 residues. The CDR3 DNA follows: TGTGCCAGCAGTTTCCCCACAGCGGGGAGCACAGATACGCAGTATTTT. It encodes CASSFPTAGSTDTQYF.

Only a few counts were recorded for this clonotype. This chain connects TRBV27 to TRBJ1-1; TRBD1 matches at 8 bases. Germline V gives CDR1 MNHEY, CDR2 SMNVEV (reference sequence). The CDR3 consists of 14 residues. The trim removed 3 bases at V and 5 bases at J, leaving 5 bases unmatched. The CDR3 loop reads CASSLDRAWTEAFF. CDR3 bases: TGTGCCAGCAGTTTGGACAGGGCTTGGACTGAAGCTTTCTTT.

This clonotype was recorded once. V usage is TRBV20-1 and J usage is TRBJ2-1, with D perhaps TRBD1 (6 bases). Between the trimmed V and J ends, which lost 3 bases and 3 bases, there was a span of 15 bases. There are 15 residues in the CDR3. The germline V gene encodes CDR1 DFQATT and CDR2 SNEGSKA (reference sequence). CDR3 amino acids: CSASQAWTDYNEQFF. CDR3 coding DNA: TGCAGTGCTAGCCAGGCCTGGACAGACTACAATGAGCAGTTCTTC.

The rearrangement links TRBV7-2 to TRBJ2-7; 8 bases map to TRBD1. The CDR3 runs 16 residues. Germline V gives CDR1 SGHTA, CDR2 FQGNSA. V dropped 0 bases and J dropped 5; count of bases not matched to a gene: 9. The CDR3 sequence: CASSLASGQGVNEQYF. The CDR3 DNA reads TGTGCCAGCAGCTTAGCGAGTGGACAGGGCGTGAACGAGCAGTACTTC. Full variable domain (rest looked up from reference TRBV7-2 and TRBJ2-7): GAGVSQSPSNKVTEKGKDVELRCDPISGHTALYWYRQSLGQGLEFLIYFQGNSAPDKSGLPSDRFSAERTGGSVSTLTIQRTQQEDSAVYLCASSLASGQGVNEQYFGPGTRLTVT.

This clonotype was observed a handful of times. CDR3 in amino acids: CASSEVAGGSYEQYF. Here the CDR3 DNA reads TGTGCCAGCAGTGAGGTAGCGGGGGGTTCCTACGAGCAGTACTTC. V is TRBV2 and J is TRBJ2-7; 10 nucleotides match TRBD2. Germline assignment: CDR1 SNHLY and CDR2 FYNNEI. With V trimmed by 3 bases and J by 1 base, 3 bases remained unmatched. This CDR3 contains 15 residues.

The rearrangement uses TRBV9 and TRBJ2-1, with no clear D. This CDR3 region has 15 residues. V gave up 7 bases and J gave up 0 bases, with 14 bases separating them. CDR1 SGDLS and CDR2 YYNGEE come from the germline V gene. The CDR3 region is CASAPDPSSYNEQFF. The CDR3 DNA reads TGTGCCAGCGCCCCTGACCCGAGCTCCTACAATGAGCAGTTCTTC.

This clonotype was observed many times. The chain has TRBV12-3 or TRBV12-4 and TRBJ2-1; 9 bases line up with TRBD2. The CDR3 runs to 15 residues. The V segment lost 3 bases and the J segment 3 bases; nucleotides outside the gene matches: 3. CDR3 residues: CASSLSGGIYNEQFF. CDR3 DNA: TGTGCCAGCAGTTTGAGCGGGGGGATCTACAATGAGCAGTTCTTC.

The chain combines TRBV7-6 with TRBJ2-2; D is unclear. This CDR3 is built from 14 residues. V was clipped by 2 bases and J by 4 bases, with 8 bases between them. CDR1 is SGHVS, CDR2 FNYEAQ, per germline. In DNA, the CDR3 is TGTGCCAGCAGCTTAAACAGTGGCACCGGGGAGCTGTTTTTT. Protein: CASSLNSGTGELFF.

The chain carries TRBV20-1 and TRBJ1-1; a weak D match, TRBD1 (6 bases). The CDR3 contains 13 residues. V was pared by 3 bases and J by 6 bases, with 14 bases between. Germline V gene lookup returns CDR1 DFQATT and CDR2 SNEGSKA (reference sequence). The CDR3 loop is CSASHATGPEAFF. DNA for the CDR3: TGCAGTGCTAGCCACGCTACAGGGCCTGAAGCTTTCTTT.

CDR3 residues: CASSQYRRTDTQYF. The CDR3 DNA reads TGTGCCAGCAGCCAATACAGGCGCACAGATACGCAGTATTTT. This chain links TRBV14 with TRBJ2-3, with D perhaps matching TRBD1 (5 bases). In germline, CDR1 is SGHDN, CDR2 FVKESK. The CDR3 is made up of 14 amino acids. Between the trimmed V and J ends, which lost 2 bases and 1 base, there was a span of 7 bases.

This chain joins TRBV4-2 and TRBJ1-1; D not resolved. The ends were cut back, 0 bases at V and 4 bases at J, with 12 bases in the middle. The V gene's germline CDR1 is LGHNA and CDR2 YNFKEQ. This CDR3 comprises 15 residues. The CDR3 here is CASSQDNNRRTEAFF. The DNA for the CDR3 is TGTGCCAGCAGCCAAGATAATAACAGACGCACTGAAGCTTTCTTT.

This clonotype was detected a few times. The chain uses TRBV27 and TRBJ2-7; tentatively, D is TRBD2 (6 bases). CDR3 length equals 12 residues. Trimming took off 4 bases at V and 7 bases at J, with 11 bases between the two ends. Germline-derived CDR1 and CDR2 are MNHEY and SMNVEV (reference sequence). CDR3 loop: CASSSPRGEQYF. CDR3 DNA sequence: TGTGCCAGCAGTTCGCCCCGGGGGGAGCAGTACTTC.

The DNA of the CDR3 is TGTGCCAGCAGTTTCGGGCGACTAGAAGAGACCCAGTACTTC. Protein: CASSFGRLEETQYF. The genes are TRBV12-3 or TRBV12-4 and TRBJ2-5, with D perhaps matching TRBD2 (6 bases). This CDR3 is 14 amino acids long. V gave up 3 bases and J gave up 3 bases, with 11 bases separating them.

This clonotype was recorded a few times. The CDR3 nucleotides are TGTGCCAGCAGTGACATGGGCGGGGAAGAGACCCAGTACTTC. It encodes CASSDMGGEETQYF. The chain combines TRBV2 with TRBJ2-5; the D gene is possibly TRBD2 (6 bases). Between the trimmed V and J ends, which lost 3 bases and 3 bases, there was a span of 11 bases. Germline CDR1 SNHLY, CDR2 FYNNEI. The CDR3 runs to 14 residues. The variable domain in full, completed from reference TRBV2 and TRBJ2-5, reads EPEVTQTPSHQVTQMGQEVILRCVPISNHLYFYWYRQILGQKVEFLVSFYNNEISEKSEIFDDQFSVERPDGSNFTLKIRSTKLEDSAMYFCASSDMGGEETQYFGPGTRLLVL.

The chain carries TRBV7-9 and TRBJ1-6; the D is unclear. Germline V gene lookup returns CDR1 SEHNR and CDR2 FQNEAQ (reference sequence). The CDR3 spans 15 residues. V lost 1 base, J lost 11 bases, and 15 bases lay in between. CDR3 loop: CASSLDPGGRTPLHF. The CDR3 DNA follows: TGTGCCAGCAGCTTAGATCCGGGAGGGAGGACACCCCTCCACTTT.

The chain recombines TRBV12-3 or TRBV12-4 with TRBJ2-7; a possible D gene is TRBD2 (5 bases). The CDR3 is 16 amino acids. V gave up 5 bases and J gave up 3 bases, with 20 bases separating them. Written as DNA, the CDR3 is TGTGCCAGCAGTCCTAGCCCTCTCGACAAGGACTACGAGCAGTACTTC. Its translation: CASSPSPLDKDYEQYF.

V usage is TRBV4-1 and J usage is TRBJ1-1; no reliable D call. The CDR3 contains 15 residues. Trimming took 0 bases from V and 0 from J, leaving 8 bases between them. Germline assignment: CDR1 MGHRA and CDR2 YSYEKL. CDR3 loop: CASSQDFNVNTEAFF. In nucleotides, the CDR3 is TGCGCCAGCAGCCAAGATTTCAACGTGAACACTGAAGCTTTCTTT.

This CDR3 is CASAVAENTEAFF. The CDR3 nucleotides are TGTGCCAGCGCCGTGGCAGAGAACACTGAAGCTTTCTTT. This chain links TRBV28 with TRBJ1-1; D remains ambiguous. CDR1 and CDR2 (germline): MDHEN, SYDVKM. Between the trimmed V and J ends, which lost 8 bases and 1 base, there was a span of 11 bases. The CDR3 totals 13 residues.

V gene TRBV7-8 combines with J gene TRBJ1-1; possibly TRBD1 for D (6 bases). Germline V lookup: CDR1 SGHVS, CDR2 FQNEAQ. This CDR3 is 14 amino acids long. Trimming left V 6 bases short and J 1 base short, with 12 bases between. CDR3: CASRGDTTNTEAFF. The DNA for the CDR3 is TGTGCCAGCAGGGGGGACACAACGAACACTGAAGCTTTCTTT.

This clonotype has more than one count but fewer than ten. The V gene is TRBV20-1, the J gene TRBJ2-7, with 7 positions matching TRBD2. The CDR3 consists of 13 residues. V was pared by 5 bases and J by 2 bases, with 6 bases of the junction left unmatched. The germline V gene encodes CDR1 DFQATT and CDR2 SNEGSKA (reference sequence). This CDR3 reads CSAEAGRTYEQYF. The CDR3 region has the DNA TGCAGTGCTGAAGCGGGGAGAACCTACGAGCAGTACTTC.

This clonotype was observed a handful of times. This sequence joins TRBV28 and TRBJ2-3, with 11 positions matching TRBD2. The V gene's germline CDR1 is MDHEN and CDR2 SYDVKM. This CDR3 region has 16 residues. V was clipped by 6 bases and J by 6 bases; unmatched bases: 11. DNA for the CDR3: TGTGCCAGCAGCGATATTAGCGGGGGGGCCGAGGATACGCAGTATTTT. Translated, it gives CASSDISGGAEDTQYF.

J is TRBJ2-1 and V is TRBV7-8; 9 bases are shared with TRBD2. The trim removed 0 bases at V and 5 bases at J, leaving 8 bases unmatched. The germline CDR1 and CDR2 sequences are SGHVS and FQNEAQ. CDR3 length: 17 amino acids. CDR3 bases: TGTGCCAGCAGCTTAGCGGCGGGGGGGTTTTCGAACAATGAGCAGTTCTTC. As protein: CASSLAAGGFSNNEQFF.

This clonotype has more than one count but fewer than ten. The rearrangement links TRBV7-8 to TRBJ2-5; tentatively, D is TRBD2 (6 bases). The CDR3 extends over 15 amino acids. Germline CDR1 reads SGHVS; CDR2 reads FQNEAQ. V lost 0 bases and J 2 bases, leaving 10 bases between the germline ends. CDR3 region: CASSLALGLQETQYF. The CDR3 DNA reads as TGTGCCAGCAGCTTAGCGCTGGGACTTCAAGAGACCCAGTACTTC. The full variable domain, with the rest looked up from reference TRBV7-8 and TRBJ2-5, is GAGVSQSPRYKVAKRGQDVALRCDPISGHVSLFWYQQALGQGPEFLTYFQNEAQLDKSGLPSDRFFAERPEGSVSTLKIQRTQQEDSAVYLCASSLALGLQETQYFGPGTRLLVL.

This chain connects TRBV11-1 to TRBJ2-7, with D possibly being TRBD1 or TRBD2 (5 bases each). Germline V gene sequence: CDR1 SGHAT, CDR2 FQDESV (reference sequence). V was pared by 3 bases and J by 1 base, with 10 bases between. The CDR3 runs to 14 residues. CDR3 protein: CASSLMGRSYEQYF. The CDR3 bases are TGTGCCAGCAGCTTGATGGGACGATCCTACGAGCAGTACTTC.

This clonotype showed up just a few times. The genes are TRBV5-5 and TRBJ2-7; maybe TRBD1 (7 bases). This CDR3 has 15 amino acids. V was pared by 5 bases and J by 5 bases, with 20 bases between. The germline V gene has CDR1 SGHKS and CDR2 YYEKEE (reference sequence). The CDR3 protein is CASSSGDRMAHEQYF. The CDR3 DNA reads TGTGCCAGCAGTTCGGGGGACAGAATGGCTCACGAGCAGTACTTC.

This chain links TRBV9 with TRBJ2-7; possibly TRBD2 for D (5 bases). Germline V CDR1 and CDR2: SGDLS, YYNGEE. The germline V and J ends were trimmed by 0 bases and 7 bases, with 14 bases remaining between them. The CDR3 sequence is 14 residues long. The CDR3 protein is CASSVGDPGGEQYF. The CDR3 coding sequence is TGTGCCAGCAGCGTAGGTGACCCCGGCGGGGAGCAGTACTTC.